This entry lists 21 T cell receptor beta chains sequenced from one sample in a study of tumor-infiltrating lymphocytes in primary liver carcinoma. RNA isolated from unsorted whole blood supplied the blood RNA, with germline DNA also extracted. The input was 500 ng total RNA; TCR beta cDNA was made from it with a constant-region primer. Investigators got TCR beta libraries out of three nested multiplex PCR rounds, done with slightly modified ARM-PCR. Rounds one and two of PCR, each of 9 to 11 cycles, were primed with TRBV1-TRBV30 forward primers and a C-beta reverse primer. TCRdb recomputed calls from the multiplex PCR reads with MiXCR, one row per CDR3 protein. The sample lists 200,000 or so distinct CDR3 sequences, about two thirds occurring once. The sequenced material came from peripheral blood. The receptors here all came from a woman aged 55-70 years with primary liver carcinoma and hepatitis B virus infection.

This clonotype showed up just a few times. The rearrangement joins TRBV6-1 to TRBJ2-3; possible D gene TRBD1, 6 bases. Trimming pared 2 bases from V and 14 bases from J, leaving 20 bases between. CDR3 length: 14 residues. Germline CDR1 reads MNHNS; CDR2 reads SASEGT. CDR3: CASSEWGRADTRYF. The CDR3, as DNA: TGTGCCAGCAGTGAATGGGGGCGGGCAGATACTCGGTATTTT.

Regarding this clonotype: It is likely a read error, because the conserved phenylalanine at the end of the CDR3 is missing. The chain recombines TRBV12-3 or TRBV12-4 with TRBJ1-1; D is unclear. This CDR3 has 12 residues. CDR3 sequence (DNA): TGTGTCAGCAGGTTCGGGAGGACTGAAGCTTTCTAT. It yields the protein CVSRFGRTEAFY.

This clonotype came up once. An end of the junction does not agree with germline; a read error may underlie this. The CDR3 sequence: CASNPTGVYTEAFF. CDR3 coding DNA: TGTGCCAGCAACCCGACAGGGGTGTACACTGAAGCTTTCTTC. The chain joins TRBV11-3 to TRBJ1-1; TRBD1 matches 8 bases. Per germline, CDR1 SGHNT and CDR2 YENEEA. The CDR3 covers 14 residues.

This clonotype was seen a single time. The junction and the germline gene differ at one end; a read error may be behind it. The chain links TRBV11-2 to TRBJ2-2; D possibly matches TRBD1 or TRBD2 (5 bases each). In germline, CDR1 is SGHAT, CDR2 FQNNGV. There are 14 residues in the CDR3. CDR3 region: CSSSSGWGTGELLF. CDR3 DNA: TGTTCCAGCAGCTCGGGGTGGGGCACCGGGGAGCTGTTGTTT. The full variable domain, in which reference TRBV11-2 and TRBJ2-2 provide the parts outside the CDR3, is EAGVAQSPRYKIIEKRQSVAFWCNPISGHATLYWYQQILGQGPKLLIQFQNNGVVDDSQLPKDRFSAERLKGVDSTLKIQPAKLEDSAVYLCSSSSGWGTGELLFGEGSRLTVL.

The chain employs TRBV24-1 and TRBJ2-7, with D possibly called TRBD1 or TRBD2 (6 bases each). V lost 4 bases, J lost 5 bases, and 14 bases lay in between. This CDR3 comprises 14 residues. Germline V CDR1 and CDR2: KGHDR, SFDVKD. CDR3 sequence (DNA): TGTGCCACCAGTGACACAGGGTCGGGGGACGAGCAGTACTTC. Its translation: CATSDTGSGDEQYF.

In its sample, this clonotype was seen once. The chain uses TRBV11-2 and TRBJ2-2, with 9 nucleotides matching TRBD1. Germline CDR1 and CDR2: SGHAT and FQNNGV. Trimming cost V 1 base and J 15 bases; bases outside gene matches: 12. CDR3 size: 15 residues. The CDR3 sequence: CASSLVTGGTGKMFF. The CDR3 nucleotides read TGTGCCAGCAGCTTAGTTACAGGGGGCACCGGGAAGATGTTTTTT.

Notes on this clonotype: The junction differs from germline at one of its ends, possibly a read error. The CDR3 sequence is CASSYLWDSQETQYF. The CDR3 DNA reads as TGTGCTAGCAGCTACTTGTGGGACAGCCAAGAGACCCAGTACTTC. V and J are TRBV7-8 and TRBJ2-5, with TRBD1 identical over 7 bases. The germline CDR1 and CDR2 sequences are SGHVS and FQNEAQ. This CDR3 has 15 residues.

The CDR3 sequence: CASSFGGMGLEQFF. The CDR3 coding sequence is TGTGCCAGCAGCTTTGGGGGAATGGGGTTGGAGCAGTTCTTC. The chain has TRBV7-9 and TRBJ2-1; D might be TRBD1 or TRBD2, each matching 5 bases. Trimming removed 3 bases at V and 10 bases at J, with 16 bases between. The length of the CDR3 is 14 residues. CDR1 and CDR2 from the germline V gene are SEHNR and FQNEAQ (reference sequence).

This clonotype has a single count. The V gene is TRBV30, the J gene TRBJ1-5, with 7 bases lining up with TRBD1. The CDR3 is 14 amino acids. The V gene's germline CDR1 is GTSNPN and CDR2 SVGIG (reference sequence). Trimming removed 6 bases from V and 0 bases from J; junction bases left unmatched: 5. The CDR3 coding sequence is TGTGCCTGCTCAGGGGGGAATAGCAATCAGCCCCAGCATTTT. This translates into CACSGGNSNQPQHF. The complete variable domain, with remaining parts taken from reference TRBV30 and TRBJ1-5, reads SQTIHQWPATLVQPVGSPLSLECTVEGTSNPNLYWYRQAAGRGLQLLFYSVGIGQISSEVPQNLSASRPQDRQFILSSKKLLLSDSGFYLCACSGGNSNQPQHFGDGTRLSIL.

The rearrangement links TRBV28 to TRBJ1-1; no firm D call. The CDR3 consists of 12 residues. CDR1 and CDR2 from the germline V gene are MDHEN and SYDVKM. V lost 2 bases and J 9 bases, leaving 10 bases between the germline ends. The CDR3 sequence: CASSLIRHQAFF. The CDR3 DNA sequence: TGTGCCAGCAGTTTAATCCGGCATCAAGCTTTCTTT.

This clonotype was seen ten or more times. The chain is built from TRBV13 and TRBJ2-4; 8 bases map to TRBD2. The CDR3 is 16 residues long. Germline V gives CDR1 PRHDT, CDR2 FYEKMQ (reference sequence). The ends lost 3 bases at V and 3 bases at J; junction bases unmatched: 7. CDR3 bases: TGTGCCAGCAGCTTTCGCGGGAGCGGGGGCAAAAACATTCAGTACTTC. Translating it yields CASSFRGSGGKNIQYF.

As regards this clonotype: The missing conserved phenylalanine or tryptophan at the end of this CDR3 makes a read error likely. This chain links TRBV14 with TRBJ2-7; tentative D call: TRBD2 (6 bases). This CDR3 has 18 residues. Germline loops: CDR1 SGHDN, CDR2 FVKESK. DNA for the CDR3: TGTGCCAGCAGCCAGGAGGGATCCGGGACGACCAACTCCTATGAGCAGTACTTA. This codes for CASSQEGSGTTNSYEQYL.

The V gene is TRBV7-9, the J gene TRBJ2-7; 10 bases match TRBD2. Losses at the gene ends were 3 bases for V and 6 bases for J; bases not matched to a gene: 23. This CDR3 is 20 amino acids long. Germline CDR1 and CDR2: SEHNR and FQNEAQ (reference sequence). The CDR3 loop is CASSFLKLAGKKIVSGEQYF. The CDR3 DNA reads as TGTGCCAGCAGCTTTCTTAAACTAGCGGGGAAGAAAATTGTCAGTGGCGAGCAGTACTTC.

This clonotype was detected a few times. The chain has TRBV5-6 and TRBJ2-7, with TRBD1 identical over 9 bases. The CDR3 loop spans 15 amino acids. V gave up 4 bases and J gave up 4 bases; unmatched junction bases: 9. Germline CDR1 and CDR2: SGHDT and YYEEEE. The CDR3 nucleotides are TGTGCCAGCAGCGCCCACGGGACAGGGTATTACGAGCAGTACTTC. Protein product: CASSAHGTGYYEQYF. The variable domain in full, completed from reference TRBV5-6 and TRBJ2-7, reads DAGVTQSPTHLIKTRGQQVTLRCSPKSGHDTVSWYQQALGQGPQFIFQYYEEEERQRGNFPDRFSGHQFPNYSSELNVNALLLGDSALYLCASSAHGTGYYEQYFGPGTRLTVT.

A remark on this clonotype: A much larger clone lies a single base off, so this may be a read error. CDR3 coding DNA: TGCGCCAGCAGTCCAAATGCCGGGATGGGCGATGAGCAGTTCTTC. Its protein is CASSPNAGMGDEQFF. This chain joins TRBV10-1 and TRBJ2-1; tentatively, D is TRBD2 (5 bases). The CDR3 is 15 residues long. V was pared by 5 bases and J by 8 bases, with 19 bases between. Germline values: CDR1 WNHNN, CDR2 SYGVQD (reference sequence).

Worth noting for this clonotype: The junction departs from the called germline gene at one end, perhaps through a read error. The J gene is TRBJ2-1, the V gene TRBV29-1; 8 bases fit TRBD2. This CDR3 contains 15 residues. CDR1 SQVTM and CDR2 ANQGSEA come from the germline V gene. CDR3 protein: CSARGGLVGDDERFF. CDR3 DNA sequence: TGCAGCGCCCGGGGGGGACTAGTGGGAGACGATGAGCGGTTCTTC.

A remark on this clonotype: A much larger clone sits a single nucleotide away, making a read error possible. The rearrangement uses TRBV6-6 and TRBJ2-7, with a weak D call TRBD2 (6 bases). The germline CDR1 and CDR2 sequences are MNHNY and SVGAGI (reference sequence). Deletions cut 5 bases from V and 0 bases from J, with 14 bases between. CDR3 size: 15 residues. The CDR3 DNA reads TGTGCCAGCAGTGGTTTTGGCGGGGACTCCTACGAGCAGTACTTC. This sequence encodes CASSGFGGDSYEQYF.

This sequence joins TRBV7-3 and TRBJ2-2; 8 bases agree with TRBD2. The trim removed 4 bases at V and 4 bases at J, leaving 5 bases unmatched. The CDR3 spans 15 residues. The germline gives CDR1 SGHTA, CDR2 FQGTGA. The CDR3 protein is CASSSHGGGTGELFF. DNA for the CDR3: TGTGCCAGCAGCTCCCACGGGGGGGGCACCGGGGAGCTGTTTTTT.

This clonotype was seen just once. Its ends do not fully match the called genes, so a read error is possible. The chain employs TRBV11-1 and TRBJ1-6; maybe TRBD1 (5 bases). Germline V gives CDR1 SGHAT, CDR2 FQDESV (reference sequence). This CDR3 spans 13 amino acids. In DNA form, the CDR3 reads TGTGCCAGCAGTCCTGACAGACGGTTACCCCTCCATTTT. Residues: CASSPDRRLPLHF.

Remarks on this clonotype: Since the CDR3 does not end with the conserved phenylalanine or tryptophan, this likely comes from a read error. The chain combines TRBV28 with TRBJ2-1; 7 bases fit TRBD2. The germline V gene encodes CDR1 MDHEN and CDR2 SYDVKM. The CDR3 has 10 amino acids. Trimming at V came to 7 bases and at J to 10 bases, leaving 1 base not matched to a gene. CDR3 region: CASKRGEQFI. DNA of the CDR3: TGTGCCAGCAAGCGGGGCGAGCAGTTCATC.

Concerning this clonotype: The junction shows a germline mismatch at one end, possibly a read error. The chain uses TRBV29-1 and TRBJ2-7; 7 nucleotides match TRBD2. CDR3 length: 13 amino acids. Germline V lookup: CDR1 SQVTM, CDR2 ANQGSEA. The CDR3 bases are TGCAGCGTTGGGGAGGGTGGCTCCTACGAGCAGTCCTTC. Amino acids: CSVGEGGSYEQSF.